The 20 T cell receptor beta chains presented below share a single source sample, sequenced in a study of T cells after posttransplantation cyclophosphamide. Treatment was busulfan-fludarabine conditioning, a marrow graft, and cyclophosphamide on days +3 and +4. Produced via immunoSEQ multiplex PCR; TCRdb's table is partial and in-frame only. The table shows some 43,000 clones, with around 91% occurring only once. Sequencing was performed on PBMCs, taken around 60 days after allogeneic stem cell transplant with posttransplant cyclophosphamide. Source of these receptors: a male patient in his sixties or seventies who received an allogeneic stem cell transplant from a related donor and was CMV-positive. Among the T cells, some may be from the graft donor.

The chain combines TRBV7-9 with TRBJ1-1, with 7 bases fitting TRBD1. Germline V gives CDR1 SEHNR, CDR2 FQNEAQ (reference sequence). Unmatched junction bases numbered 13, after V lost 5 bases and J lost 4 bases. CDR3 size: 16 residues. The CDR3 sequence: CASSRGTAGRGTEAFF. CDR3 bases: TGTGCCAGCAGCCGGGGGACAGCCGGCAGGGGCACTGAAGCTTTCTTT.

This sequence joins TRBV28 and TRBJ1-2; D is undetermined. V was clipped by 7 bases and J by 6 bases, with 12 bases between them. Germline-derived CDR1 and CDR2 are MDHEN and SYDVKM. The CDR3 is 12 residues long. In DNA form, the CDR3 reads TGTGCCAGCACTAGCCTCGCTGATGGCTACACCTTC. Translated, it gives CASTSLADGYTF.

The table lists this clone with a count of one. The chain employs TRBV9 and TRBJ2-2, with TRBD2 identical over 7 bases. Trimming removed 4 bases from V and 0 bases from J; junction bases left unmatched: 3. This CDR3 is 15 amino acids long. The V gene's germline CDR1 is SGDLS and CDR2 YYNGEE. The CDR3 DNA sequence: TGTGCCAGCAGCTCAAGCGGGGCGAACACCGGGGAGCTGTTTTTT. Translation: CASSSSGANTGELFF. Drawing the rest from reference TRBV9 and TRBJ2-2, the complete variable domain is DSGVTQTPKHLITATGQRVTLRCSPRSGDLSVYWYQQSLDQGLQFLIQYYNGEERAKGNILERFSAQQFPDLHSELNLSSLELGDSALYFCASSSSGANTGELFFGEGSRLTVL.

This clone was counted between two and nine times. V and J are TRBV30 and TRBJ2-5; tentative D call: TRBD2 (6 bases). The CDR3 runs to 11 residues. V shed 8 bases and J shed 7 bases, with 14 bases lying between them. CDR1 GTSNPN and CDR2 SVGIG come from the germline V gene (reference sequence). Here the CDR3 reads CAPPGAGTQYF. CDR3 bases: TGTGCCCCGCCCGGAGCGGGGACCCAGTACTTC.

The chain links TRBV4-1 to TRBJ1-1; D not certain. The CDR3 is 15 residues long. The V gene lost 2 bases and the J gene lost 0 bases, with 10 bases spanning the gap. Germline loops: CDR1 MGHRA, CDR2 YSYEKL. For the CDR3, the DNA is TGCGCCAGCAGCCAAAAGAGAGAGATGAACACTGAAGCTTTCTTT. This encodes CASSQKREMNTEAFF.

CDR3 bases: TGTGCCAGTAGTAGGAGCCGTTCGGAGACCCAGTACTTC. Its translation: CASSRSRSETQYF. This chain links TRBV19 with TRBJ2-5; D remains unclear. The germline gives CDR1 LNHDA, CDR2 SQIVND (reference sequence). V was cut by 4 bases and J by 5 bases, with 11 bases left in between. The CDR3 has 13 amino acids.

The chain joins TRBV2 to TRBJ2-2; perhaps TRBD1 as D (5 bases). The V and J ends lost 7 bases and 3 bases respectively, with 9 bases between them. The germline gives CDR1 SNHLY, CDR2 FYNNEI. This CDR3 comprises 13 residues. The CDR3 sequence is CASNSRDTGELFF. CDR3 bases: TGTGCCAGCAATTCCAGGGACACCGGGGAGCTGTTTTTT.

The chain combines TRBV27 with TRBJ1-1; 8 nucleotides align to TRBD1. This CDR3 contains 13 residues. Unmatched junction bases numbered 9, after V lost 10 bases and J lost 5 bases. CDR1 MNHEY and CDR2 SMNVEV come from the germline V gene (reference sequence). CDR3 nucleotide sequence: TGTGCCACCTTTTCGGACAGGGTAACTGAAGCTTTCTTT. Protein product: CATFSDRVTEAFF.

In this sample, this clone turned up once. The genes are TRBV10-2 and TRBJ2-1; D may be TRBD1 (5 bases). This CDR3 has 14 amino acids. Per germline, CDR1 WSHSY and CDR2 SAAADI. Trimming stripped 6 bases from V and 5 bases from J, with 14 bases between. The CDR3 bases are TGCGCCAGCAGATCTCCCCTAGGGGACAATGAGCAGTTCTTC. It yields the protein CASRSPLGDNEQFF.

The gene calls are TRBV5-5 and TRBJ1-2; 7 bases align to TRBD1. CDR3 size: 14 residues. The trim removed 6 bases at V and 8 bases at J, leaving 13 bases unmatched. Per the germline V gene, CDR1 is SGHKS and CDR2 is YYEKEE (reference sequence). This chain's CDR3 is CASTLLQTGTGYTF. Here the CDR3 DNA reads TGTGCCAGCACCTTACTTCAGACAGGGACCGGCTACACCTTC.

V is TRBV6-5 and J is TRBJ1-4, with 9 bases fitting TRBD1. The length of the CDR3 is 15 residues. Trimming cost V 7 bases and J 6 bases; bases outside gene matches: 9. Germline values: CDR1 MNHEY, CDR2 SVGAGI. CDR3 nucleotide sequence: TGTGCCAGCACCGACAGGGACAGGGATCATGAAAAACTGTTTTTT. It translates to CASTDRDRDHEKLFF.

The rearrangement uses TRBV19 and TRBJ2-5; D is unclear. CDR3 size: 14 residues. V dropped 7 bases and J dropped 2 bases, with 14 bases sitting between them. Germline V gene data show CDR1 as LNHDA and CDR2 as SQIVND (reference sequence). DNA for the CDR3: TGTGCCAGTATGTCTAAGATTTCTCAAGAGACCCAGTACTTC. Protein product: CASMSKISQETQYF.

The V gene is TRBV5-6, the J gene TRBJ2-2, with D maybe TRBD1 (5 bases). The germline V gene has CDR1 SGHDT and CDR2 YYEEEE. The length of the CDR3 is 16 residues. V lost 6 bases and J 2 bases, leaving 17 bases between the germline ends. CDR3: CASTPNPGINTGELFF. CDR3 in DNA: TGTGCCAGCACCCCGAACCCAGGGATAAACACCGGGGAGCTGTTTTTT.

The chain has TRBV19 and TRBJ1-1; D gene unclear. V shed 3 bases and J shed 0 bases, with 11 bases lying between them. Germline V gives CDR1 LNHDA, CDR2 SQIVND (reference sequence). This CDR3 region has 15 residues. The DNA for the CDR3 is TGTGCCAGTAGTATCGGAGGGTTACTGAACACTGAAGCTTTCTTT. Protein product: CASSIGGLLNTEAFF.

The CDR3 nucleotides read TGTGCCATCAGTATAGCGCGGGGGGGCCGCGAGACCCAGTACTTC. Amino acids: CAISIARGGRETQYF. The chain joins TRBV10-3 to TRBJ2-5; 9 bases line up with TRBD2. Germline CDR1 and CDR2: ENHRY and SYGVKD. The CDR3 is 15 amino acids. V trimming: 5 bases; J trimming: 5 bases; junction bases outside the gene matches: 9.

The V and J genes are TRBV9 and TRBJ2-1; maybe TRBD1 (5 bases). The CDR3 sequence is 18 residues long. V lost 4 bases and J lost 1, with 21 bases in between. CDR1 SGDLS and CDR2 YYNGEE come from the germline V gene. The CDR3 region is CASSPGLRGSWSYNEQFF. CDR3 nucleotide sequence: TGTGCCAGCAGCCCAGGGCTTCGCGGCTCATGGTCCTACAATGAGCAGTTCTTC.

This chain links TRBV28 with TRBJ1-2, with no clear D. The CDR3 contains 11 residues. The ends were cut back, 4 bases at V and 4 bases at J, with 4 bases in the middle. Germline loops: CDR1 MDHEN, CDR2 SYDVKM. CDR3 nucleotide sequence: TGTGCCAGCAGTTCATTCTATGGCTACACCTTC. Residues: CASSSFYGYTF.

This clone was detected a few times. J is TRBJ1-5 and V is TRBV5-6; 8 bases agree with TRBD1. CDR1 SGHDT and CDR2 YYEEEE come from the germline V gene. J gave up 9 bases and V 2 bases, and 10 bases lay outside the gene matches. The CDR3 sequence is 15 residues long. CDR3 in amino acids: CASSFGTGALRPQHF. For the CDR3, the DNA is TGTGCCAGCAGCTTCGGGACAGGCGCCTTGCGGCCCCAGCATTTT.

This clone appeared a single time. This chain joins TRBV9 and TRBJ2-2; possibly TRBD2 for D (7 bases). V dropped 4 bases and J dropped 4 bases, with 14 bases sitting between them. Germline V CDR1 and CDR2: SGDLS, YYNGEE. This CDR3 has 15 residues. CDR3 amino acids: CASSQAGAGTGELFF. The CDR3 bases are TGTGCCAGCAGCCAGGCGGGGGCGGGCACCGGGGAGCTGTTTTTT.

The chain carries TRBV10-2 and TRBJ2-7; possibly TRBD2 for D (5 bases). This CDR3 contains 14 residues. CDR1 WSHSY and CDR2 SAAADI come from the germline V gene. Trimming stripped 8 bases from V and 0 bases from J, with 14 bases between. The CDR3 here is CASGLRAASYEQYF. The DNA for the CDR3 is TGCGCCAGCGGGTTGAGGGCGGCCTCCTACGAGCAGTACTTC.